Here is one T cell receptor (beta chain) with its context. Time point here: pre-treatment baseline. Samples come from before therapy and from week 3 after the first blockade cycle. The data are from a study of blood T cell dynamics during melanoma immunotherapy. As for the study in general: Standard first-line treatment here was pembrolizumab or nivolumab plus ipilimumab in metastatic melanoma.

Per the germline V gene, CDR1 is SGHDN and CDR2 is FVKESK. The CDR3 covers 15 residues. Trimming took off 4 bases at V and 4 bases at J, with 16 bases between the two ends. Repertoires were generated with immunoSEQ multiplex PCR, while TCRdb's copy carries only in-frame clones and drops some. Of approximately 13,000 clones listed, less than 85% are singletons. Sample: blood, taken from a patient treated with checkpoint blockade. This TCR was sampled from a human donor with melanoma. The gene calls are TRBV14 and TRBJ2-5; the D gene is possibly TRBD2 (6 bases). CDR3 residues: CASSLRTRRGETQYF. CDR3 bases: TGTGCCAGCAGCCTAAGGACCCGGAGGGGAGAGACCCAGTACTTC.